The next 31 T cell receptor beta chains were all read from a single sample in a study of cytomegalovirus exposure and HLA in healthy donors. PCR used 60 Vbeta primers and 13 Jbeta primers. TCRdb keeps only in-frame clones here, not all; method: immunoSEQ multiplex PCR. The data show 95,000 to 150,000 clones, over 50% seen once. The source material was PBMCs. These receptors all stem from a middle-aged woman in good health and CMV-seropositive.

The chain is built from TRBV19 and TRBJ2-1, with a possible D match to TRBD1 (5 bases). This CDR3 region has 14 residues. Germline V gene data show CDR1 as LNHDA and CDR2 as SQIVND (reference sequence). V lost 1 base, J lost 10 bases, and 14 bases lay in between. Written as DNA, the CDR3 is TGTGCCAGTAGTATAGCGGCCAGGGCAGGGGAGCAGTTCTTC. It codes for CASSIAARAGEQFF.

The chain has TRBV6-1 and TRBJ1-1, with a possible D match to TRBD1 (6 bases). Germline V gene data show CDR1 as MNHNS and CDR2 as SASEGT. The ends were cut back, 4 bases at V and 12 bases at J, with 18 bases in the middle. The CDR3 runs to 13 residues. CDR3 nucleotide sequence: TGTGCCAGCAGTGGGCCTGGGACACCGAGGCCTTTCTTT. It specifies CASSGPGTPRPFF.

This CDR3 reads CASSRETGGTGELFF. The CDR3 bases are TGTGCCAGCAGCCGAGAGACAGGGGGAACCGGGGAGCTGTTTTTT. V and J are TRBV6-4 and TRBJ2-2; 9 positions match TRBD1. Germline V gives CDR1 MRHNA, CDR2 SNTAGT. The CDR3 sequence is 15 residues long. V dropped 6 bases and J dropped 5; count of bases not matched to a gene: 7.

The chain couples TRBV27 to TRBJ2-7; 9 positions match TRBD2. This CDR3 has 15 amino acids. V lost 2 bases and J lost 5; bases outside the gene matches: 7. Looked up from germline, CDR1 is MNHEY and CDR2 is SMNVEV (reference sequence). CDR3 region: CASSLAAGGLDEQYF. The CDR3 region has the DNA TGTGCCAGCAGTTTAGCTGCGGGGGGGCTCGACGAGCAGTACTTC.

This rearrangement joins TRBV6-5 to TRBJ1-2; D unclear. Germline assignment: CDR1 MNHEY and CDR2 SVGAGI. V was pared by 5 bases and J by 3 bases, with 7 bases between. The CDR3 is made up of 12 amino acids. The CDR3, as DNA: TGTGCCAGCAGTACGAGGGACTATGGCTACACCTTC. Amino acid sequence: CASSTRDYGYTF.

The chain links TRBV28 to TRBJ2-1; D possibly corresponds to TRBD1 (5 bases). V lost 7 bases and J lost 0, with 19 bases in between. This CDR3 comprises 17 residues. Germline CDR1 and CDR2: MDHEN and SYDVKM. The CDR3 protein is CASNPTRASSSYNEQFF. CDR3 nucleotides: TGTGCCAGCAACCCAACCAGGGCCTCGAGCTCCTACAATGAGCAGTTCTTC.

The V call is TRBV5-5, the J call TRBJ2-1; 14 positions match TRBD2. The V and J ends lost 4 bases and 6 bases, in that order; junction bases with no gene match: 6. The CDR3 has 16 residues. Germline V gives CDR1 SGHKS, CDR2 YYEKEE (reference sequence). CDR3: CASSPGLAGGSNEQFF. As DNA, the CDR3 is TGTGCCAGCAGCCCCGGACTAGCGGGGGGTTCCAATGAGCAGTTCTTC.

This rearrangement joins TRBV5-3 to TRBJ2-7, with a weak D call TRBD1 (6 bases). TRBV5-3 is classed as an ORF, of uncertain function. V lost 1 base to trimming and J lost 2 bases, with 13 bases between them. The CDR3 covers 15 residues. The CDR3 bases are TGTGCCAGAAGCTTGTTCAGGGGAAAAACCTACGAGCAGTACTTC. Translating it yields CARSLFRGKTYEQYF.

To note about this clone: Other nucleotide sequences in the sample specify the same CDR3. The chain has TRBV29-1 and TRBJ1-1; 7 bases are a match to TRBD1. CDR1 is SQVTM, CDR2 ANQGSEA, per germline. The CDR3 contains 13 residues. V gave up 7 bases and J gave up 0 bases; unmatched junction bases: 5. The CDR3 is CSANRGMNTEAFF. Here the CDR3 DNA reads TGCAGCGCGAACAGGGGAATGAACACTGAAGCTTTCTTT.

The rearrangement links TRBV27 to TRBJ2-7; 9 bases map to TRBD1. The CDR3 consists of 14 residues. Trimming removed 2 bases from V and 5 bases from J; junction bases left unmatched: 4. Germline CDR1 reads MNHEY; CDR2 reads SMNVEV (reference sequence). CDR3 sequence (DNA): TGTGCCAGCAGTTTACTGGGACAGGGTCACGAGCAGTACTTC. Amino acid sequence: CASSLLGQGHEQYF.

This chain joins TRBV2 and TRBJ1-5; 7 bases fit TRBD1. With 1 base clipped from V and 6 bases from J, the junction kept 6 bases outside the gene matches. CDR1 SNHLY and CDR2 FYNNEI come from the germline V gene. CDR3 length equals 15 residues. CDR3 loop: CASSEGITGVQPQHF. In DNA form, the CDR3 reads TGTGCCAGCAGTGAAGGTATAACAGGGGTTCAGCCCCAGCATTTT.

V is TRBV2 and J is TRBJ2-7, with D tentatively TRBD1 or TRBD2 (5 bases each). The CDR3 loop spans 12 amino acids. V lost 6 bases and J 6 bases, leaving 12 bases between the germline ends. CDR1 and CDR2 (germline): SNHLY, FYNNEI. The CDR3 is CASREQAGEQYF. CDR3 nucleotide sequence: TGTGCCAGCAGGGAACAGGCGGGCGAGCAGTACTTC.

J is TRBJ1-1 and V is TRBV7-9, with a possible D match to TRBD1 (5 bases). CDR3 length: 17 residues. Trimming shortened V by 2 bases and J by 4 bases, and 20 bases separated the two germline ends. CDR1 is SEHNR, CDR2 FQNEAQ, per germline (reference sequence). CDR3 nucleotides: TGTGCCAGCAGCTTATTTGGACCTAGGGGCATTAGCACTGAAGCTTTCTTT. It translates to CASSLFGPRGISTEAFF.

V and J are TRBV4-1 and TRBJ1-2, with a possible D match to TRBD1 (5 bases). Trimming removed 3 bases from V and 9 bases from J, with 17 bases in between. The CDR3 has 14 residues. Germline V gene lookup returns CDR1 MGHRA and CDR2 YSYEKL. Written as DNA, the CDR3 is TGCGCCAGCAGCCATTTCCGGGACTTGGACAGCTACACCTTC. This codes for CASSHFRDLDSYTF.

This rearrangement joins TRBV27 to TRBJ1-5; D perhaps matches TRBD1 (6 bases). The CDR3 loop spans 16 amino acids. Trimming took 5 bases from V and 1 from J, leaving 15 bases between them. CDR1 MNHEY and CDR2 SMNVEV come from the germline V gene (reference sequence). The DNA for the CDR3 is TGTGCCAGCAGTACTACCAGGGGTTCAAGCAATCAGCCCCAGCATTTT. It translates to CASSTTRGSSNQPQHF.

The chain has TRBV19 and TRBJ2-5; D gene uncertain. The germline V gene has CDR1 LNHDA and CDR2 SQIVND (reference sequence). Trimming pared 4 bases from V and 4 bases from J, leaving 4 bases between. The CDR3 runs to 11 residues. The CDR3 DNA sequence: TGTGCCAGTAGTAACAGAGAGACCCAGTACTTC. Encoded protein: CASSNRETQYF.

The chain employs TRBV5-1 and TRBJ2-2; perhaps TRBD1 as D (6 bases). The germline V and J ends were trimmed by 3 bases and 4 bases, with 10 bases remaining between them. Germline CDR1 SGHRS, CDR2 YFSETQ. The CDR3 is made up of 14 amino acids. The chain's CDR3 is CASSSDRFTGELFF. The CDR3 DNA sequence: TGCGCCAGCAGCTCCGACAGGTTCACCGGGGAGCTGTTTTTT. Looking up the rest from reference TRBV5-1 and TRBJ2-2 gives the full variable domain: KAGVTQTPRYLIKTRGQQVTLSCSPISGHRSVSWYQQTPGQGLQFLFEYFSETQRNKGNFPGRFSGRQFSNSRSEMNVSTLELGDSALYLCASSSDRFTGELFFGEGSRLTVL.

This chain uses TRBV4-2 with TRBJ2-2; the match to TRBD2 covers 12 bases. The V segment lost 0 bases and the J segment 6 bases; nucleotides outside the gene matches: 8. Germline V gene lookup returns CDR1 LGHNA and CDR2 YNFKEQ. CDR3 length: 18 amino acids. The CDR3 spells CASSQDGGLAGPAGELFF. CDR3 in DNA: TGTGCCAGCAGCCAAGATGGAGGACTAGCGGGACCGGCCGGGGAGCTGTTTTTT.

The rearrangement joins TRBV27 to TRBJ2-7; 7 nucleotides align to TRBD1. Losses at the gene ends were 6 bases for V and 1 base for J; bases not matched to a gene: 3. This CDR3 is built from 13 residues. Per germline, CDR1 MNHEY and CDR2 SMNVEV (reference sequence). This CDR3 is CASSLGQSYEQYF. The DNA of the CDR3 is TGTGCCAGCAGCCTGGGACAGTCCTACGAGCAGTACTTC.

The chain has TRBV2 and TRBJ2-7; D remains unclear. The CDR3 has 12 residues. V shed 6 bases and J shed 4 bases, with 10 bases lying between them. Germline V gene lookup returns CDR1 SNHLY and CDR2 FYNNEI. CDR3 nucleotide sequence: TGTGCCAGCAGCCTCGAGGTTTACGAGCAGTACTTC. Translated: CASSLEVYEQYF.

The chain couples TRBV5-1 to TRBJ2-1; 7 bases map to TRBD1. This CDR3 has 17 amino acids. Germline V lookup: CDR1 SGHRS, CDR2 YFSETQ. Trimming at V came to 3 bases and at J to 1 base, leaving 10 bases not matched to a gene. CDR3 coding DNA: TGCGCCAGCAGCTACGGACATACAGGGGCTTCCTACAATGAGCAGTTCTTC. Protein: CASSYGHTGASYNEQFF.

The rearrangement joins TRBV5-1 to TRBJ2-7; possible D gene TRBD2, 6 bases. The CDR3 runs 16 residues. Looked up from germline, CDR1 is SGHRS and CDR2 is YFSETQ. Trimming took 0 bases from V and 9 from J, leaving 22 bases between them. In DNA, the CDR3 is TGCGCCAGCAGCTTGGTCCCCACCGGGACTCTCAGACGGCAGTACTTC. Amino acids: CASSLVPTGTLRRQYF.

The chain has TRBV19 and TRBJ1-1, with no clear D. CDR1 is LNHDA, CDR2 SQIVND, per germline (reference sequence). The V gene lost 8 bases and the J gene lost 5 bases, with 9 bases spanning the gap. This CDR3 is built from 11 residues. The CDR3 region is CASSQATEAFF. CDR3 sequence (DNA): TGTGCCAGTTCGCAAGCTACTGAAGCTTTCTTT.

This clone was seen more than once but under ten times. The rearrangement joins TRBV4-1 to TRBJ2-4, with TRBD2 identical over 10 bases. The J segment lost 5 bases and the V segment lost 2 bases, leaving 3 bases of the junction unmatched. Germline values: CDR1 MGHRA, CDR2 YSYEKL. CDR3 length: 15 residues. In DNA, the CDR3 is TGCGCCAGCAGCCAACTCGGACTAGCGGAAAACATTCAGTACTTC. As protein: CASSQLGLAENIQYF.

The chain recombines TRBV19 with TRBJ1-1, with 9 positions matching TRBD1. This CDR3 has 16 amino acids. Germline V gene sequence: CDR1 LNHDA, CDR2 SQIVND (reference sequence). V was pared by 5 bases and J by 1 base, with 8 bases of the junction left unmatched. This chain's CDR3 is CASSSRPGQGNTEAFF. CDR3 coding DNA: TGTGCCAGTAGTTCCCGCCCGGGACAGGGGAACACTGAAGCTTTCTTT.

The chain joins TRBV27 to TRBJ1-1; D call uncertain. The CDR3 is 13 residues long. V gave up 6 bases and J gave up 0 bases, with 8 bases separating them. Looked up from germline, CDR1 is MNHEY and CDR2 is SMNVEV (reference sequence). CDR3 nucleotide sequence: TGTGCCAGCAGCCGAGGGTTGAACACTGAAGCTTTCTTT. Residues: CASSRGLNTEAFF.

The chain links TRBV11-3 to TRBJ2-7; the match to TRBD1 covers 10 bases. The V gene's germline CDR1 is SGHNT and CDR2 YENEEA. V lost 5 bases to trimming and J lost 0 bases; unmatched junction nucleotides: 4. The length of the CDR3 is 15 residues. CDR3 sequence reads: CASSLGTGDSYEQYF. The CDR3 nucleotides are TGTGCCAGCAGCCTAGGGACAGGGGACTCCTACGAGCAGTACTTC.

This clone turned up a few times. This chain connects TRBV19 to TRBJ1-5; D not resolved. V was pared by 8 bases and J by 1 base, with 21 bases between. Germline CDR1 LNHDA, CDR2 SQIVND (reference sequence). There are 17 residues in the CDR3. The CDR3: CASSKDFPGRSNQPQHF. CDR3 DNA sequence: TGTGCCAGTTCGAAGGACTTCCCCGGCAGGAGCAATCAGCCCCAGCATTTT. The whole variable domain, remainder taken from reference TRBV19 and TRBJ1-5, is DGGITQSPKYLFRKEGQNVTLSCEQNLNHDAMYWYRQDPGQGLRLIYYSQIVNDFQKGDIAEGYSVSREKKESFPLTVTSAQKNPTAFYLCASSKDFPGRSNQPQHFGDGTRLSIL.

J is TRBJ2-7 and V is TRBV6-5; D is possibly TRBD1 (6 bases). Germline CDR1 MNHEY, CDR2 SVGAGI. The length of the CDR3 is 16 residues. V was pared by 0 bases and J by 0 bases, with 12 bases between. CDR3 DNA sequence: TGTGCCAGCAGTTACTCACAGGGCCCGAGCTCCTACGAGCAGTACTTC. The encoded protein is CASSYSQGPSSYEQYF.

The CDR3 here is CAWSVAGPGLYEQYF. For the CDR3, the DNA is TGTGCCTGGAGTGTGGCGGGACCGGGTCTCTACGAGCAGTACTTC. The J gene is TRBJ2-7, the V gene TRBV30; perhaps TRBD2 as D (6 bases). The length of the CDR3 is 15 residues. Germline assignment: CDR1 GTSNPN and CDR2 SVGIG (reference sequence). V was shortened by 0 bases and J by 3 bases, with 15 bases between the two germline ends.

This chain uses TRBV7-2 with TRBJ1-5; 7 bases are shared with TRBD1. The junction had 14 bases not matched to a gene; V was cut back by 6 bases and J by 0 bases. The CDR3 has 18 amino acids. CDR1 is SGHTA, CDR2 FQGNSA, per germline. Here the CDR3 DNA reads TGTGCCAGCAGTTCCCACCCCGGGACAGCGTATAGCAATCAGCCCCAGCATTTT. It yields the protein CASSSHPGTAYSNQPQHF.